A selection of T cell receptor beta chains follows, all from one sample in a study of regulatory T cells. The data were produced by immunoSEQ multiplex PCR, yet TCRdb's version contains in-frame clones alone and is incomplete. The sample holds about 20,000 clones; 90% to 95% are singletons and the top ten take 3.5% to 4%. The sequencing input was CD8+ T cells sorted from blood. The receptor source for this set is a child aged 2-15 years with CD3G deficiency. Each CDR3 is given with its conserved first and last residue. Each record gives: CDR3 DNA, CDR3 protein, D gene, clone size, J gene, CDR3 length, V gene. D genes are given only for firm matches. Clone size, where shown, is once, few, many, or a class for clones that have expanded.

cdr3_nt: TGCGCCAGCAGCCAGACCCATGTCAGGGTGGGGACCCAGTACTTC
cdr3_aa: CASSQTHVRVGTQYF
d_call: NA
clone_size: NA
j_call: TRBJ2-5
cdr3_length: 15
v_call: TRBV4-1

cdr3_nt: TGTGCCAGCAGCTTAGGACTAGCGGGAGGATACGAGCAGTACTTC
cdr3_aa: CASSLGLAGGYEQYF
d_call: TRBD2
clone_size: once
j_call: TRBJ2-7
cdr3_length: 15
v_call: TRBV11-2

cdr3_nt: TGTGCCAGCAGTTTATACCCGGTGGAAAGCGGGGGTGAGCAGTACTTC
cdr3_aa: CASSLYPVESGGEQYF
d_call: TRBD2
clone_size: NA
j_call: TRBJ2-7
cdr3_length: 16
v_call: TRBV28

cdr3_nt: TGTGCCAGTAGTACGGGATTTGGGACCCAGTACTTC
cdr3_aa: CASSTGFGTQYF
d_call: NA
clone_size: few
j_call: TRBJ2-5
cdr3_length: 12
v_call: TRBV19

cdr3_nt: TGTGCCAGCAGTTTTCAGGAAACGGACGGGGAGCTGTTTTTT
cdr3_aa: CASSFQETDGELFF
d_call: NA
clone_size: NA
j_call: TRBJ2-2
cdr3_length: 14
v_call: TRBV28

cdr3_nt: TGCGCCAGCAGCTTGTGGGACGGAGACACAGATACGCAGTATTTT
cdr3_aa: CASSLWDGDTDTQYF
d_call: NA
clone_size: NA
j_call: TRBJ2-3
cdr3_length: 15
v_call: TRBV5-1

cdr3_nt: TGTGCCAGCAGTCCTTCCGGGCTGGCCTTGGGCTACACCTTC
cdr3_aa: CASSPSGLALGYTF
d_call: NA
clone_size: NA
j_call: TRBJ1-2
cdr3_length: 14
v_call: TRBV28

cdr3_nt: TGTGCCAGTAAGCCTAGCCACTTGTGGGACAATGAGCAGTTCTTC
cdr3_aa: CASKPSHLWDNEQFF
d_call: NA
clone_size: NA
j_call: TRBJ2-1
cdr3_length: 15
v_call: TRBV19

cdr3_nt: TGTGCCAGCAGCCCGTACGGGGGTTCTAACACTGAAGCTTTCTTT
cdr3_aa: CASSPYGGSNTEAFF
d_call: NA
clone_size: NA
j_call: TRBJ1-1
cdr3_length: 15
v_call: TRBV11-2

cdr3_nt: TGTGCCAGCAGCCCGGCCCCGGGGGCCGAGCAGTACTTC
cdr3_aa: CASSPAPGAEQYF
d_call: NA
clone_size: NA
j_call: TRBJ2-7
cdr3_length: 13
v_call: TRBV27

cdr3_nt: TGTGCCAGCAGCCCAGGGGGCACTGAAGCTTTCTTT
cdr3_aa: CASSPGGTEAFF
d_call: TRBD1
clone_size: NA
j_call: TRBJ1-1
cdr3_length: 12
v_call: TRBV7-8

cdr3_nt: TGTGCCAGCAGCAAAGACCGGTCCCTTAGGCTAGCGGATCCGTGCTCCTACGAGCAGTACTTC
cdr3_aa: CASSKDRSLRLADPCSYEQYF
d_call: NA
clone_size: NA
j_call: TRBJ2-7
cdr3_length: 21
v_call: TRBV21-1

cdr3_nt: TGCGCCAGCAGCCGGACAGGGGCCGATGGCTACACCTTC
cdr3_aa: CASSRTGADGYTF
d_call: TRBD1
clone_size: NA
j_call: TRBJ1-2
cdr3_length: 13
v_call: TRBV5-1

cdr3_nt: TGCGCCAGCTCTAGCGACGGGGATGGCTACACCTTC
cdr3_aa: CASSSDGDGYTF
d_call: NA
clone_size: few
j_call: TRBJ1-2
cdr3_length: 12
v_call: TRBV5-1

cdr3_nt: TGTGCCAGCAGTGAATCTAGCGGGAGGAATTACGAGCAGTACTTC
cdr3_aa: CASSESSGRNYEQYF
d_call: TRBD2
clone_size: NA
j_call: TRBJ2-7
cdr3_length: 15
v_call: TRBV6-1

cdr3_nt: TGTGCCAGCAGCCAACCCTATCAGCCCCAGCATTTT
cdr3_aa: CASSQPYQPQHF
d_call: NA
clone_size: NA
j_call: TRBJ1-5
cdr3_length: 12
v_call: TRBV28

cdr3_nt: TGTGCCAGCAGAGGCAGGTACGACGCCGGGGAGCTGTTTTTT
cdr3_aa: CASRGRYDAGELFF
d_call: NA
clone_size: NA
j_call: TRBJ2-2
cdr3_length: 14
v_call: TRBV28

cdr3_nt: TGTGCTAGTGGTTTGGGTGGAGAGCAGTTCTTC
cdr3_aa: CASGLGGEQFF
d_call: NA
clone_size: NA
j_call: TRBJ2-1
cdr3_length: 11
v_call: TRBV12-5

cdr3_nt: TGTGCCAGCAGCGACCAGGGGTACGGCGAAAAACTGTTTTTT
cdr3_aa: CASSDQGYGEKLFF
d_call: NA
clone_size: NA
j_call: TRBJ1-4
cdr3_length: 14
v_call: TRBV6-1

cdr3_nt: TGTGCCAGCAGCTTAGTGGTCAGGGGGAGAAGGGATACGCAGTATTTT
cdr3_aa: CASSLVVRGRRDTQYF
d_call: TRBD1
clone_size: NA
j_call: TRBJ2-3
cdr3_length: 16
v_call: TRBV11-2

cdr3_nt: TGTGCCAGCAGCCCGACAGGGGACTATGGCTACACCTTC
cdr3_aa: CASSPTGDYGYTF
d_call: TRBD1
clone_size: NA
j_call: TRBJ1-2
cdr3_length: 13
v_call: TRBV7-9

cdr3_nt: TGCGCCAGCAGCTTGTATCGGAATGGTGAAGCTTTCTTT
cdr3_aa: CASSLYRNGEAFF
d_call: NA
clone_size: once
j_call: TRBJ1-1
cdr3_length: 13
v_call: TRBV5-1

cdr3_nt: TGTGCCAGCAGTCCCGTGGGGAATCAGCCCCAGCATTTT
cdr3_aa: CASSPVGNQPQHF
d_call: NA
clone_size: once
j_call: TRBJ1-5
cdr3_length: 13
v_call: TRBV28

cdr3_nt: TGTGCCAGCAGCTTAGGCCTGGACGATACGCAGTATTTT
cdr3_aa: CASSLGLDDTQYF
d_call: NA
clone_size: NA
j_call: TRBJ2-3
cdr3_length: 13
v_call: TRBV13